This is a list of T cell receptor beta chains from one sample in a study of T cell repertoires in ileal Crohn's disease. Sequencing was performed with immunoSEQ multiplex PCR; in TCRdb, only in-frame clones are kept and a portion is missing. This sample carries about 62,000 clones, around nine tenths of them seen once, and the ten largest clones take around 2%. The sequenced sample was ileal tissue. Receptors originate from an adult with Crohn's disease. Both conserved end residues are part of each CDR3. The order of the fields is J gene, clone size, V gene, CDR3 length, D gene, CDR3 protein, CDR3 DNA. D genes are given only for firm matches. Only some rows state a clone size, as once, few, many or a class for expanded clones.

J gene: TRBJ2-7; clone size: -; V gene: TRBV27; CDR3 length: 13; D gene: -; CDR3 protein: CAIPDYSSYEQYF; CDR3 DNA: TGTGCCATCCCGGACTACAGCTCCTACGAGCAGTACTTC
J gene: TRBJ1-1; clone size: -; V gene: TRBV6-6; CDR3 length: 15; D gene: -; CDR3 protein: CASSYVRLPGGEAFF; CDR3 DNA: TGTGCCAGCAGTTACGTTCGGTTACCCGGGGGTGAAGCTTTCTTT
J gene: TRBJ1-2; clone size: -; V gene: TRBV19; CDR3 length: 14; D gene: -; CDR3 protein: CASSIGQEGPGYTF; CDR3 DNA: TGTGCCAGTAGTATAGGACAGGAAGGTCCAGGCTACACCTTC
J gene: TRBJ1-1; clone size: -; V gene: TRBV5-3; CDR3 length: 15; D gene: -; CDR3 protein: CARTKYPWAGHGAFF; CDR3 DNA: TGTGCCAGAACCAAATACCCCTGGGCAGGACATGGGGCTTTCTTT
J gene: TRBJ1-5; clone size: -; V gene: TRBV6-6; CDR3 length: 13; D gene: -; CDR3 protein: CASSYGRFQPQHF; CDR3 DNA: TGTGCCAGCAGTTACGGGCGTTTTCAGCCCCAGCATTTT
J gene: TRBJ2-1; clone size: -; V gene: TRBV7-3; CDR3 length: 15; D gene: TRBD2; CDR3 protein: CASSLPGTSIDEQFF; CDR3 DNA: TGTGCCAGCAGCTTACCCGGGACTAGCATCGATGAGCAGTTCTTC
J gene: TRBJ2-2; clone size: -; V gene: TRBV4-1; CDR3 length: 15; D gene: -; CDR3 protein: CASSQGAANTGELFF; CDR3 DNA: TGCGCCAGCAGCCAAGGAGCGGCGAACACCGGGGAGCTGTTTTTT
J gene: TRBJ1-1; clone size: -; V gene: TRBV7-2; CDR3 length: 14; D gene: -; CDR3 protein: CASSLQGSDTEAFF; CDR3 DNA: TGTGCCAGCAGCTTACAGGGTTCGGACACTGAAGCTTTCTTT
J gene: TRBJ1-2; clone size: -; V gene: TRBV5-1; CDR3 length: 14; D gene: -; CDR3 protein: CASSLDIGDYGYTF; CDR3 DNA: TGCGCCAGCAGCTTGGATATCGGGGACTATGGCTACACCTTC
J gene: TRBJ1-2; clone size: -; V gene: TRBV7-9; CDR3 length: 12; D gene: -; CDR3 protein: CASSSYAGGYTF; CDR3 DNA: TGTGCCAGCAGCTCCTACGCGGGAGGCTACACCTTC
J gene: TRBJ2-1; clone size: once; V gene: TRBV19; CDR3 length: 13; D gene: -; CDR3 protein: CASSMAFYNEQFF; CDR3 DNA: TGTGCCAGTAGTATGGCTTTCTACAATGAGCAGTTCTTC
J gene: TRBJ1-4; clone size: -; V gene: TRBV27; CDR3 length: 16; D gene: TRBD1; CDR3 protein: CASSYLQGAGKEKLFF; CDR3 DNA: TGTGCCAGCAGTTACCTACAGGGGGCTGGGAAAGAAAAACTGTTTTTT
J gene: TRBJ2-6; clone size: -; V gene: TRBV28; CDR3 length: 14; D gene: -; CDR3 protein: CASSTVSGANVLTF; CDR3 DNA: TGTGCCAGCAGCACAGTATCTGGGGCCAACGTCCTGACTTTC
J gene: TRBJ1-2; clone size: -; V gene: TRBV2; CDR3 length: 13; D gene: -; CDR3 protein: CASRRDNNYGYTF; CDR3 DNA: TGTGCCAGCAGAAGGGACAATAACTATGGCTACACCTTC
J gene: TRBJ1-2; clone size: -; V gene: TRBV4-2; CDR3 length: 14; D gene: -; CDR3 protein: CASSTFGGNYGYTF; CDR3 DNA: TGTGCCAGCAGCACTTTTGGGGGGAACTATGGCTACACCTTC
J gene: TRBJ2-1; clone size: -; V gene: TRBV15; CDR3 length: 12; D gene: -; CDR3 protein: CATSRDGREQFF; CDR3 DNA: TGTGCCACCAGCAGAGATGGCAGGGAGCAGTTCTTC
J gene: TRBJ2-6; clone size: -; V gene: TRBV5-6; CDR3 length: 14; D gene: -; CDR3 protein: CASSLPSGANVLTF; CDR3 DNA: TGTGCCAGCAGCTTGCCATCCGGGGCCAACGTCCTGACTTTC
J gene: TRBJ1-2; clone size: once; V gene: TRBV5-1; CDR3 length: 15; D gene: TRBD1; CDR3 protein: CASSGHRGNDYGYTF; CDR3 DNA: TGCGCCAGCAGCGGCCACAGGGGAAACGACTATGGCTACACCTTC
J gene: TRBJ2-3; clone size: -; V gene: TRBV7-3; CDR3 length: 15; D gene: TRBD2; CDR3 protein: CASSLIAGVTDTQYF; CDR3 DNA: TGTGCCAGCAGCTTAATAGCGGGAGTAACCGATACGCAGTATTTT
J gene: TRBJ1-1; clone size: few; V gene: TRBV7-9; CDR3 length: 12; D gene: -; CDR3 protein: CASRLGGTEAFF; CDR3 DNA: TGTGCCAGCAGGCTAGGGGGCACTGAAGCTTTCTTT
J gene: TRBJ2-3; clone size: -; V gene: TRBV13; CDR3 length: 18; D gene: TRBD2; CDR3 protein: CASSSSARDPRGADTQYF; CDR3 DNA: TGTGCCAGCAGCTCCTCGGCCCGGGACCCCCGGGGGGCAGATACGCAGTATTTT
J gene: TRBJ1-1; clone size: -; V gene: TRBV5-6; CDR3 length: 13; D gene: TRBD1; CDR3 protein: CASSVGTGAEAFF; CDR3 DNA: TGTGCCAGCAGCGTAGGGACAGGGGCTGAAGCTTTCTTT
J gene: TRBJ1-4; clone size: -; V gene: TRBV7-9; CDR3 length: 16; D gene: -; CDR3 protein: CASSQNRHEPNEKLFF; CDR3 DNA: TGTGCCAGCAGCCAAAATCGACATGAACCTAATGAAAAACTGTTTTTT
J gene: TRBJ1-1; clone size: -; V gene: TRBV5-6; CDR3 length: 18; D gene: -; CDR3 protein: CASSLYFGGSRKRAEAFF; CDR3 DNA: TGTGCCAGCAGCTTGTATTTCGGGGGATCTCGAAAACGCGCTGAAGCTTTCTTT